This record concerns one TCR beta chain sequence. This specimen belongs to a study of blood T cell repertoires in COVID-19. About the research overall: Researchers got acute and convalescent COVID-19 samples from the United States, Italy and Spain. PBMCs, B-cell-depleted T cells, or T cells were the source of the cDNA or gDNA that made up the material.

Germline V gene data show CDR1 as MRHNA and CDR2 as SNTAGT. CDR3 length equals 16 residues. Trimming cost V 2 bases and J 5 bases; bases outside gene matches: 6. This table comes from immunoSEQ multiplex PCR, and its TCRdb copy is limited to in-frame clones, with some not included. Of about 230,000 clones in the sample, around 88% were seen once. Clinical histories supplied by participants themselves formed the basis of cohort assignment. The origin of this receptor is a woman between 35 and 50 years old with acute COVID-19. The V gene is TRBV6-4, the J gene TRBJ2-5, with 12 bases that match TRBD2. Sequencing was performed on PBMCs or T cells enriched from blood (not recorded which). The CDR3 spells CASSDPGTSGCETQYF. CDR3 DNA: TGTGCCAGCAGTGACCCCGGGACTAGCGGGTGTGAGACCCAGTACTTC.